The present TCR beta chain was sequenced within a study of T cell repertoires in aging, cancer and after chemotherapy. The template was genomic DNA from peripheral blood, not RNA. This CDR3 contains 16 residues. Trimming stripped 0 bases from V and 0 bases from J, with 9 bases between. CDR1 and CDR2 (germline): LNHNV, YYDKDF (reference sequence). TRB rearrangements spanning V, D and J were amplified using mixed TRB-A/B primers. TCRdb reanalysed the multiplex PCR reads using MiXCR and keeps one entry per CDR3 protein. Of roughly 10,000 distinct CDR3 sequences detected, 30% to 45% appear once; the ten largest clones hold approximately 9.9%.

This chain links TRBV15 with TRBJ2-1; D is possibly TRBD2 (6 bases). Sequencing input: blood. The TCR originated in a human donor in good health. The CDR3 DNA sequence: TGTGCCACCAGCAGAGATGGGGGGAGCTCCTACAATGAGCAGTTCTTC. This codes for CATSRDGGSSYNEQFF.